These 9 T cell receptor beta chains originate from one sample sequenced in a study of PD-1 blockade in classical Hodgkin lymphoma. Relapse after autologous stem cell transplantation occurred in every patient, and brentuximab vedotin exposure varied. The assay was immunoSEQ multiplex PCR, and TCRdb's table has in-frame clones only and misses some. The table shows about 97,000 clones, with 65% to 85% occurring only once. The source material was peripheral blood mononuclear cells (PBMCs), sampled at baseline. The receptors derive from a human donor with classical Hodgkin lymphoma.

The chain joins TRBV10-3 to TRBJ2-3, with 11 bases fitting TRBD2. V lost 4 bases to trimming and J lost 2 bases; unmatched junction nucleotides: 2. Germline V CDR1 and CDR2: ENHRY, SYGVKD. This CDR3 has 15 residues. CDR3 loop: CAISGLAGNTDTQYF. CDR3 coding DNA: TGTGCCATCAGTGGACTAGCGGGGAACACAGATACGCAGTATTTT.

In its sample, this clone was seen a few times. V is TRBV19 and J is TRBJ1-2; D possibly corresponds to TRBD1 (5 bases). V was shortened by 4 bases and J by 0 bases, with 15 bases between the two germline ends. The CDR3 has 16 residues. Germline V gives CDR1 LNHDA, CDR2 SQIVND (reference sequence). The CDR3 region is CASSTVPDTANYGYTF. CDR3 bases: TGTGCCAGTAGTACCGTCCCGGACACCGCTAACTATGGCTACACCTTC.

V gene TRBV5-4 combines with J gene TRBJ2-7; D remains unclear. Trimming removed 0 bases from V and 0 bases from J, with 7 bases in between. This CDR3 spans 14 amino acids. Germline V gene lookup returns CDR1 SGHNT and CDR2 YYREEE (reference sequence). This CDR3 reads CASSLEPSSYEQYF. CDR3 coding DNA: TGTGCCAGCAGCTTGGAGCCCTCCTCCTACGAGCAGTACTTC.

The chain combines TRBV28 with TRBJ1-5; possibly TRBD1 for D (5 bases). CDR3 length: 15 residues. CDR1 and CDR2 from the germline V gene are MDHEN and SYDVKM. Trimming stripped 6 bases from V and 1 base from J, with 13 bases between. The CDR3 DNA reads TGTGCCAGCAGATTCCCGGGACCGAGCAATCAGCCCCAGCATTTT. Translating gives CASRFPGPSNQPQHF.

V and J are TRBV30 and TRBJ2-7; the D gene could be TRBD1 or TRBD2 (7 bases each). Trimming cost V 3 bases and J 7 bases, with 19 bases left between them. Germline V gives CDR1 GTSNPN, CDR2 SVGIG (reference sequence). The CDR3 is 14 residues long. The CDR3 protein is CAWSAEGAGREQYF. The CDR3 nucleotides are TGTGCCTGGAGCGCCGAGGGGGCCGGGAGGGAGCAGTACTTC.

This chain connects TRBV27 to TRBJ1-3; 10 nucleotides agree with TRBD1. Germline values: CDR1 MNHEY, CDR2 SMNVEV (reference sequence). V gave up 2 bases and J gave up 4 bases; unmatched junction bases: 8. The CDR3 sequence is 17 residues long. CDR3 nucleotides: TGTGCCAGCAGTTTAACTTCCGGGGACAGGGGAGGAAACACCATATATTTT. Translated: CASSLTSGDRGGNTIYF.

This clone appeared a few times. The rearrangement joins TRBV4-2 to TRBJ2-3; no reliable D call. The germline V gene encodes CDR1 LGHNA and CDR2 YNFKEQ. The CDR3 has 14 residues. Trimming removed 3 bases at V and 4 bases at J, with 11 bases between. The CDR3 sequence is CASSHPLASDTQYF. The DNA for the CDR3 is TGTGCCAGCAGCCACCCGTTGGCCTCAGATACGCAGTATTTT.

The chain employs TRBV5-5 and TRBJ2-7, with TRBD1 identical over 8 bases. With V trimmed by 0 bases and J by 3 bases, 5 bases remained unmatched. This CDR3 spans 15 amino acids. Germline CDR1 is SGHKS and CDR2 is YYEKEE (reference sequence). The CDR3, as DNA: TGTGCCAGCAGCTTGGGGGCAGGGGGCTTCTACGAGCAGTACTTC. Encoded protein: CASSLGAGGFYEQYF. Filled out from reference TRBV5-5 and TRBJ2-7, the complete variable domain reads DAGVTQSPTHLIKTRGQQVTLRCSPISGHKSVSWYQQVLGQGPQFIFQYYEKEERGRGNFPDRFSARQFPNYSSELNVNALLLGDSALYLCASSLGAGGFYEQYFGPGTRLTVT.

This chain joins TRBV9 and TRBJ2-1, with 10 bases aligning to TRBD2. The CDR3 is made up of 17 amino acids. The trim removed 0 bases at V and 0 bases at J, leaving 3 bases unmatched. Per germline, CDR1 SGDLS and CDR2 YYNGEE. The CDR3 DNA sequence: TGTGCCAGCAGCGTAGTTCCTAGCGGGAGCTCCTACAATGAGCAGTTCTTC. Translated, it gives CASSVVPSGSSYNEQFF.